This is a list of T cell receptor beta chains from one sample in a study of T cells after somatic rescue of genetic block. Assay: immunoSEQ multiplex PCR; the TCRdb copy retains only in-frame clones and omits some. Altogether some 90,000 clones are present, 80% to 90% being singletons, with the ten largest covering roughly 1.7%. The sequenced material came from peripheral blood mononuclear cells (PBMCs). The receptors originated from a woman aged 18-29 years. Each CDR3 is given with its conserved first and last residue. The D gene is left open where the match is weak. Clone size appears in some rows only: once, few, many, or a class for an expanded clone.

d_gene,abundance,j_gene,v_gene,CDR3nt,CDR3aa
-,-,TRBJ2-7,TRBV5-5,TGTGCCAGCAGCTTGGGGGGGACGACCTACGAGCAGTACTTC,CASSLGGTTYEQYF
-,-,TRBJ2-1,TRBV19,TGTGCCAGTAAAAGGGGGCGGGACTCCCACAATGAGCAGTTCTTC,CASKRGRDSHNEQFF
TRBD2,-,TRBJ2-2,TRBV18,TGTGCCAGCTCACCATTAGCGGGGCCGAACACCGGGGAGCTGTTTTTT,CASSPLAGPNTGELFF
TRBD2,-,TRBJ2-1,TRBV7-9,TGTGCCAGCAGCTCCCTTGGGACTAGCGGGAGGCCTGAGCAGTTCTTC,CASSSLGTSGRPEQFF
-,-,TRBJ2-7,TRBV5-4,TGTGCCAGCAGCTTGGCCACCTCCTACGAGCAGTACTTC,CASSLATSYEQYF
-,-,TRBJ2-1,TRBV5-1,TGCGCCAGCAGCGGCGACCAGAGGCAGTTCTTC,CASSGDQRQFF
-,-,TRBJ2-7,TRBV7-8,TGTGCCAGCAGCCCTACCTTAGGACTCATCTACGAGCAGTACTTC,CASSPTLGLIYEQYF
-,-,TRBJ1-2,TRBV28,TGTGCCAGCAGTTCCTCGGGACGGCTGAGCTATGGCTACACCTTC,CASSSSGRLSYGYTF
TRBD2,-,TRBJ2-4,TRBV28,TGTGCCAGCAGGTCCTCTAGCGGGAGTGACAAAAACATTCAGTACTTC,CASRSSSGSDKNIQYF
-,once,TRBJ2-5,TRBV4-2,TGTGCCAGCAGCCCTTACGGGAGTTCCGAGTTTAGCCAAGAGACCCAGTACTTC,CASSPYGSSEFSQETQYF
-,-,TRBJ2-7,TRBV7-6,TGTGCCAGCAGCTTAGCCGGGGGTGGGTCCTACGAGCAGTACTTC,CASSLAGGGSYEQYF
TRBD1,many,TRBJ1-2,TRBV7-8,TGTGCCAGCAGCCCTTCAGGGGACAGCTATGGCTACACCTTC,CASSPSGDSYGYTF
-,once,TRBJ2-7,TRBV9,TGTGCCAGCAGCGTTGAACATAGCCACGAGCAGTACTTC,CASSVEHSHEQYF
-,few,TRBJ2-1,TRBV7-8,TGTGCCAGCAGCCCGTACAGGGTTTTAGGCGGTCTGGGTGGGAGCAATGAGCAGTTCTTC,CASSPYRVLGGLGGSNEQFF
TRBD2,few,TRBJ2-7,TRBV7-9,TGTGCCAGCAGCCCGGGACTAGCGGAGCCATACGAGCAGTACTTC,CASSPGLAEPYEQYF
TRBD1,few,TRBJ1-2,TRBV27,TGTGCCAGCAGTTCCAGACAGGGGTCTGGCTACACCTTC,CASSSRQGSGYTF
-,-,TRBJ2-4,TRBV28,TGTGCCAGCAGTTTATCGGTGGGTGGCAAAAACATTCAGTACTTC,CASSLSVGGKNIQYF
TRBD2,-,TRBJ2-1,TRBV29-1,TGCAGCGTTGTGGGGGTAGCGGGAGTTTCCTACAATGAACAGTTCTTC,CSVVGVAGVSYNEQFF
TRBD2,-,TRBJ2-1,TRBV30,TGTGCCTCCGCTCTAGCGGGCTACAATGAGCAGTTCTTC,CASALAGYNEQFF
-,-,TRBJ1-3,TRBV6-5,TGTGCCAGCAGTTACTCTCGAGGGTCTGGAAACACCATATATTTT,CASSYSRGSGNTIYF
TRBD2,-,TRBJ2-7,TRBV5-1,TGCGCCAGCAGCTTGGCCAGCGGGAGGGCCGAGGTGAAGCAGTACTTC,CASSLASGRAEVKQYF
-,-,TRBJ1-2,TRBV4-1,TGCGCCAGCAGAATAGGGGTAAGGGCAGACAAACAGCTCTATGGCTACACCTTC,CASRIGVRADKQLYGYTF
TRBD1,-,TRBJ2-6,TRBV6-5,TGTGCCAGCAGGAGGACAGGGGCCGGGGCCAACGTCCTGACTTTC,CASRRTGAGANVLTF
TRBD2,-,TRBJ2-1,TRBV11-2,TGTGCCAGCAGCTTAGTCACGGTAGCGGGAAAGGATGAGCAGTTCTTC,CASSLVTVAGKDEQFF